The 15 T cell receptor beta chains presented below share a single source sample, sequenced in a study of cytomegalovirus exposure and HLA in healthy donors. With 60 Vbeta and 13 Jbeta primers, the PCR was carried out. Clones were read by immunoSEQ multiplex PCR, and TCRdb kept only the in-frame ones, dropping some. This sample has 69,000 or so clones, with 70% to 80% found just once. Sequencing was carried out using PBMCs. All receptors derive from a man aged 18 to 29 in good health and CMV-seronegative.

The rearrangement uses TRBV7-8 and TRBJ1-1; 7 nucleotides agree with TRBD1. The V and J ends lost 5 bases and 1 base, in that order; junction bases with no gene match: 7. The length of the CDR3 is 15 residues. Germline-derived CDR1 and CDR2 are SGHVS and FQNEAQ. CDR3 sequence (DNA): TGTGCCAGCAGCGCTCGACAGGGTTGGAACACTGAAGCTTTCTTT. As protein: CASSARQGWNTEAFF.

The chain links TRBV7-3 to TRBJ2-5, with 7 bases that match TRBD2. The junction had 11 bases not matched to a gene; V was cut back by 5 bases and J by 5 bases. This CDR3 region has 15 residues. The V gene's germline CDR1 is SGHTA and CDR2 FQGTGA. CDR3 in DNA: TGTGCCAGCAGCCCCCAGGCGAGGGAGGGGGAGACCCAGTACTTC. It specifies CASSPQAREGETQYF. Looking up the rest from reference TRBV7-3 and TRBJ2-5 gives the full variable domain: GAGVSQTPSNKVTEKGKYVELRCDPISGHTALYWYRQSLGQGPEFLIYFQGTGAADDSGLPNDRFFAVRPEGSVSTLKIQRTERGDSAVYLCASSPQAREGETQYFGPGTRLLVL.

The chain employs TRBV4-1 and TRBJ2-7; 7 bases are a match to TRBD1. CDR3 length: 13 amino acids. The trim removed 3 bases at V and 3 bases at J, leaving 2 bases unmatched. CDR1 and CDR2 from the germline V gene are MGHRA and YSYEKL. CDR3 loop: CASSQDRFYEQYF. The CDR3 bases are TGCGCCAGCAGCCAGGACAGGTTCTACGAGCAGTACTTC.

This chain connects TRBV6-1 to TRBJ2-3, with D maybe TRBD2 (6 bases). The CDR3 covers 12 residues. Germline loops: CDR1 MNHNS, CDR2 SASEGT. The ends were cut back, 7 bases at V and 4 bases at J, with 9 bases in the middle. The CDR3 sequence is CASKEGPDTQYF. The DNA of the CDR3 is TGTGCCAGCAAGGAGGGTCCAGATACGCAGTATTTT.

V is TRBV7-2 and J is TRBJ1-1; the D gene is possibly TRBD1 (5 bases). V was shortened by 1 base and J by 1 base, with 10 bases between the two germline ends. Germline values: CDR1 SGHTA, CDR2 FQGNSA. This CDR3 is 15 amino acids long. In DNA form, the CDR3 reads TGTGCCAGCAGCTTAGTTCCAGGGCAGAACACTGAAGCTTTCTTT. It specifies CASSLVPGQNTEAFF.

CDR3 DNA: TGCAGCGTTGAAGAACCGGACAGGGGGACCTACGAGCAGTACTTC. Encoded protein: CSVEEPDRGTYEQYF. This rearrangement joins TRBV29-1 to TRBJ2-7, with 10 bases aligning to TRBD1. Germline V gene lookup returns CDR1 SQVTM and CDR2 ANQGSEA. Losses at the gene ends were 0 bases for V and 2 bases for J; bases not matched to a gene: 4. The CDR3 consists of 15 residues.

In the case of this clone: This sample also contains other DNA sequences that code for the same CDR3. The chain links TRBV2 to TRBJ1-4; D may be TRBD1 (5 bases). This CDR3 is 14 amino acids long. The V gene lost 4 bases and the J gene lost 0 bases, with 6 bases spanning the gap. Germline V gene sequence: CDR1 SNHLY, CDR2 FYNNEI. The CDR3 DNA follows: TGTGCCAGCAGTGGGGGCTCAACTAATGAAAAACTGTTTTTT. Protein product: CASSGGSTNEKLFF.

The V gene is TRBV29-1, the J gene TRBJ1-4; D may be TRBD1 (5 bases). From germline, CDR1 is SQVTM and CDR2 ANQGSEA. The CDR3 loop spans 12 amino acids. V was shortened by 7 bases and J by 8 bases, with 14 bases between the two germline ends. The CDR3 sequence: CSGGRGREKLFF. DNA of the CDR3: TGCAGCGGAGGGAGGGGCCGGGAAAAACTGTTTTTT.

The chain joins TRBV15 to TRBJ1-4; no clear D. The V end lost 1 base, the J end lost 3 bases, and 15 bases lay between the germline ends. The CDR3 extends over 17 amino acids. From germline, CDR1 is LNHNV and CDR2 YYDKDF (reference sequence). For the CDR3, the DNA is TGTGCCACCAGCAGAGTAGTCCTAGGAGGCGCTAATGAAAAACTGTTTTTT. It encodes CATSRVVLGGANEKLFF.

This clone was seen a single time. The chain recombines TRBV27 with TRBJ2-1; TRBD2 is a possible D gene (5 bases). Trimming cost V 5 bases and J 4 bases, with 30 bases left between them. Germline-derived CDR1 and CDR2 are MNHEY and SMNVEV (reference sequence). The CDR3 length is 20 residues. The CDR3 bases are TGTGCCAGCAGTCCCTTTTCGGCCCCCTTGGTAGCGAGGGATTACAATGAGCAGTTCTTC. Residues: CASSPFSAPLVARDYNEQFF.

V is TRBV7-8 and J is TRBJ1-3, with no clear D. Germline V gives CDR1 SGHVS, CDR2 FQNEAQ. Deletions cut 0 bases from V and 0 bases from J, with 12 bases between. The CDR3 totals 17 residues. CDR3 sequence reads: CASSLALGGHSGNTIYF. As DNA, the CDR3 is TGTGCCAGCAGCTTAGCTTTGGGAGGTCACTCTGGAAACACCATATATTTT.

The V and J genes are TRBV10-3 and TRBJ2-5; 12 nucleotides agree with TRBD2. Germline loops: CDR1 ENHRY, CDR2 SYGVKD. J lost 5 bases, V lost 5 bases, and 9 bases had no gene match. The CDR3 sequence is 16 residues long. The CDR3 sequence: CAISLNRLAGGETQYF. The CDR3 DNA follows: TGTGCCATCAGTCTAAATAGGCTAGCGGGGGGGGAGACCCAGTACTTC.

The chain carries TRBV20-1 and TRBJ2-1; D unclear. The length of the CDR3 is 10 residues. The ends were cut back, 8 bases at V and 9 bases at J, with 11 bases in the middle. Germline V gene data show CDR1 as DFQATT and CDR2 as SNEGSKA (reference sequence). CDR3 loop: CSPLSSEQFF. CDR3 bases: TGCAGTCCCCTATCGTCTGAGCAGTTCTTC.

V and J are TRBV19 and TRBJ2-4; 8 nucleotides line up with TRBD2. The J segment lost 6 bases and the V segment lost 5 bases, leaving 6 bases of the junction unmatched. The CDR3 has 14 amino acids. The germline V gene encodes CDR1 LNHDA and CDR2 SQIVND (reference sequence). This chain's CDR3 is CASSPRGGLNIQYF. For the CDR3, the DNA is TGTGCCAGTAGTCCCCGGGGGGGGCTAAACATTCAGTACTTC. Combining the CDR3 with reference TRBV19 and TRBJ2-4 gives the whole variable domain DGGITQSPKYLFRKEGQNVTLSCEQNLNHDAMYWYRQDPGQGLRLIYYSQIVNDFQKGDIAEGYSVSREKKESFPLTVTSAQKNPTAFYLCASSPRGGLNIQYFGAGTRLSVL.

The chain carries TRBV2 and TRBJ1-5; 8 nucleotides match TRBD1. The V gene end was trimmed by 4 bases and the J gene end by 3 bases; junction bases not matched to a gene: 5. The length of the CDR3 is 15 residues. In germline, CDR1 is SNHLY, CDR2 FYNNEI. CDR3 region: CASSGDRGANQPQHF. CDR3 nucleotides: TGTGCCAGCAGTGGAGACAGGGGCGCCAATCAGCCCCAGCATTTT.